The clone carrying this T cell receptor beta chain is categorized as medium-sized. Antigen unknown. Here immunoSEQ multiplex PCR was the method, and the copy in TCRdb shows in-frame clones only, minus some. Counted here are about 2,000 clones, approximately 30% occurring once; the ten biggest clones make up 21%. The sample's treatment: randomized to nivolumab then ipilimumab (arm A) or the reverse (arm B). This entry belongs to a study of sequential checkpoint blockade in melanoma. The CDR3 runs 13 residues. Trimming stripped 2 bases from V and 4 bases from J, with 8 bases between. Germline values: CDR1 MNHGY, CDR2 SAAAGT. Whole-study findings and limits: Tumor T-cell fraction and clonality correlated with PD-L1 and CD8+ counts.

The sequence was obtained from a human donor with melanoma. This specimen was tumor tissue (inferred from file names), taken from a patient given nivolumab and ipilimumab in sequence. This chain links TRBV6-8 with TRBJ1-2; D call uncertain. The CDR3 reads CASSYGVVYGYTF. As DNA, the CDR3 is TGTGCCAGCAGTTACGGTGTTGTCTATGGCTACACCTTC.